This T cell receptor beta chain was sequenced during a study of shared clonotypes between healthy human individuals (TCRdb year 2020). Some background on the complete study: The cohort comprised two women and a few men aged 18 to 49 years. For each donor, CD4 naive and CD4 memory were each run on three plates, CD8 naive on two plates, and CD8 memory on one plate. To estimate repertoire size and how much clonotype sharing occurs between individuals, the study deeply sequenced the blood TCR repertoires of about five healthy adults. Libraries were prepared and TCR repertoires were sequenced by different laboratories using diverse techniques, in order to increase sequencing depth and limit assay-specific biases. Leukapheresis yielded between about 0.85 and 9 billion PBMCs per donor.

Healthy HIV-negative adults with no recently reported acute infections or vaccinations were included as donors. Only Caucasian adults living in Nashville, Tennessee, USA were represented among the donors. CD4+ T cells were enriched by magnetic negative selection; naive cells were then positively selected on CD45RA, and the negative fraction formed the memory subset. After blood collection by leukapheresis, PBMCs were isolated using Ficoll-Histopaque density gradient centrifugation and then cryopreserved in the vapor phase of liquid nitrogen. Purity and quantity of every magnetically sorted T cell population were checked by analytical flow cytometry. From each sorted fraction, genomic DNA was isolated and quantified by UV absorbance on a Nanodrop 2000c. In the case of this clone: The antigen it binds to is not known. It has no much larger one-base neighbor in the sample; base qualities were not kept.

Based on the germline V gene (reference sequence), the CDR1 and CDR2 sequences are SGHNT and YYREEE. After removal of 4 bases from V and 7 bases from J, the junction retains 5 bases not matched to a gene. The CDR3 runs 14 amino acids, cysteine and phenylalanine included. Only the CDR3 region is kept as DNA, spanning 42 bases read in frame from base 1. Study-level results and caveats: The genetic and exposure-history diversity represented was limited by the small number of donors. Based on pairwise subsampling, the degree of clonotype sharing among donors was expected to be affected by sequencing depth. Sharing across four donors was observed for about 5% of naive CD4, around 3.5% of naive CD8, 2% to 2.5% of memory CD4, and over 0.3% of memory CD8 clonotypes. Sampling was restricted to blood, and TCR repertoires in tissue are likely to differ from TCR repertoires in blood. Incomplete sequencing was indicated by rarefaction of sorted-subset datasets, despite the large sequencing depth. Higher generation probabilities were observed for clonotypes shared by all four sorted-subset donors than for non-shared clonotypes. Estimated clonotype richness was generally larger for naive than for memory subsets.

TCR CDR3 regions were amplified from genomic DNA by multiplex PCR using the deep immunoSEQ assay. Genomic DNA extracted from each cell subset was distributed evenly over all wells of several immunoSEQ 96-well plates, and each plate served as one replicate. Each replicate PCR for sorted subsets received around 210 ng genomic DNA, equal to 28,000 or so T cell genomes. Purified libraries were quantified with a Qubit 3.0 fluorometer, sized on a Bioanalyzer 2100, and re-quantified with the KAPA Library Quantification kit. A separate single-read 150-cycle Illumina NextSeq 550 flow cell was used to sequence each immunoSEQ 96-well plate. Under the source paper's analysis protocol: Because the immunoSEQ output included only junctional sequences and no quality scores, the filtering could not be the same as the filtering used for full-length reads. To assign V/J genes and CDR3, sequences were annotated using PyIR, a Python wrapper for IgBLAST v1.9, with IMGT germline references. Any read was removed if the V/J assignment was weak (E-value above 1e-6), the CDR3 was missing, or the read contained stop codons, out-of-frame junctions, or ambiguous translated residues. A V3J clonotype was defined by an identical inferred V gene, J gene, and CDR3 amino acid sequence. Percentage overlap between repertoires was computed as shared unique clonotypes divided by the size of the smaller repertoire. Three approaches were used to assess repertoire richness: RTK rarefaction, the Chao1 estimator, and Recon v2.1 estimates of unobserved clonotypes. OLGA was used to compute generation probabilities for all TCRbeta clonotypes that the gDNA method yielded from several donors. TCRdb's version of the immuneACCESS table is confined to in-frame rearrangements and falls short of the full clone set. An unresolved V gene accounts for under half of the shortfall where checked; the remainder is of unknown origin. V, J and clone size reflect that table, while D and trimming were determined from the DNA. This sample has more than 1 million clones in its table, and approximately 80% of those were observed once. Under 0.65% of the sample rests with the top ten.

The chain couples TRBV5-4 to TRBJ1-6; 7 central bases correspond to TRBD1. The sequence was obtained from a man between 18 and 29 years old in good health. Some clones in this sample may be carry-over from other donors' samples. The sequenced sample was memory CD4+ T cells from PBMCs. In the paper's terms, the cell subset or site label means: CD45RA-negative fraction. The CDR3 protein sequence reads: CASSQGTANSPLHF. The DNA sequence is given as TGTGCCAGCAGCCAGGGGACAGCCAATTCACCCCTCCACTTT.